Presented here are 18 T cell receptor beta chains from one specimen sequenced in a study of beta chain features in type 1 diabetes listed by TCRdb under 2018. Receptor amplification or capture employed the immunoSEQ multiplex PCR assay. The entire isolated RNA was reverse transcribed using the High Capacity cDNA Reverse Transcription Kit, and thus expressed TCRB transcripts were sequenced. This is the immuneACCESS table as TCRdb keeps it, with only in-frame sequences that have V and J called. A part of the clones is gone; compared with another copy, unresolved V genes explain less than half, and the rest is unexplained. This sample gives 400,000 to 500,000 clones in total; roughly 14% of them show up just once. Roughly 0.033% of the sample comes from the top ten. Sequencing was done on a sample of naive CD4+ T cells from blood. Reading the label with the study, this specimen's cell subset or site is: true naive CD4+ T cells. All receptors come from a man in his thirties or forties in good health.

The sample holds a few counts of this clone. Other nucleotide sequences from this sample produce the same CDR3. V usage is TRBV5-4 and J usage is TRBJ2-3, with no clear D. CDR1 and CDR2 (germline): SGHNT, YYREEE (reference sequence). The CDR3 is 13 amino acids. Trimming stripped 0 bases from V and 0 bases from J, with 2 bases between. CDR3: CASSLGSTDTQYF. The CDR3 nucleotides are TGTGCCAGCAGCTTGGGCAGCACAGATACGCAGTATTTT.

This clone was seen a few times. The chain employs TRBV7-2 and TRBJ1-2; D gene unclear. Germline values: CDR1 SGHTA, CDR2 FQGNSA. V shed 2 bases and J shed 6 bases, with 7 bases lying between them. The CDR3 runs to 12 residues. This chain's CDR3 is CASSLMTNGYTF. The CDR3, as DNA: TGTGCCAGCAGCTTAATGACAAATGGCTACACCTTC. Full variable domain (rest looked up from reference TRBV7-2 and TRBJ1-2): GAGVSQSPSNKVTEKGKDVELRCDPISGHTALYWYRQSLGQGLEFLIYFQGNSAPDKSGLPSDRFSAERTGGSVSTLTIQRTQQEDSAVYLCASSLMTNGYTFGSGTRLTVV.

The table lists this clone with a few counts. CDR3 sequence: CASGGIAGSTIYF. CDR3 DNA sequence: TGTGCCAGCGGTGGCATAGCGGGATCCACCATATATTTT. J is TRBJ1-3 and V is TRBV7-9; D unclear. Germline-derived CDR1 and CDR2 are SEHNR and FQNEAQ (reference sequence). This CDR3 has 13 residues. V was shortened by 8 bases and J by 9 bases, with 17 bases between the two germline ends.

The rearrangement uses TRBV5-1 and TRBJ1-1; no firm D call. The CDR3 runs 14 residues. Germline V gene data show CDR1 as SGHRS and CDR2 as YFSETQ. The V gene lost 4 bases and the J gene lost 4 bases, with 14 bases spanning the gap. The CDR3 nucleotides read TGCGCCAGCAGCCACCGACCGGAGGGCACTGAAGCTTTCTTT. Translating it yields CASSHRPEGTEAFF.

The chain joins TRBV7-9 to TRBJ1-1; no firm D call. This CDR3 comprises 14 residues. V gave up 8 bases and J gave up 5 bases, with 18 bases separating them. CDR1 SEHNR and CDR2 FQNEAQ come from the germline V gene (reference sequence). CDR3 nucleotide sequence: TGTGCCAGCGACGGCGGGCAACGGCGAACTGAAGCTTTCTTT. This encodes CASDGGQRRTEAFF.

The V call is TRBV7-3, the J call TRBJ2-1; 9 bases are shared with TRBD2. This CDR3 comprises 15 residues. Germline CDR1 is SGHTA and CDR2 is FQGTGA. The V and J ends lost 5 bases and 4 bases, in that order; junction bases with no gene match: 6. The CDR3 loop is CASSVIAGDYNEQFF. For the CDR3, the DNA is TGTGCCAGCAGCGTGATAGCGGGAGATTACAATGAGCAGTTCTTC.

The genes are TRBV12-5 and TRBJ2-4, with D perhaps matching TRBD1 (5 bases). CDR1 and CDR2 (germline): LGHNT, FRNRAP. This CDR3 has 15 residues. The germline V and J ends were trimmed by 1 base and 7 bases, with 14 bases remaining between them. This CDR3 is CASGLGGSALNIQYF. The CDR3 coding sequence is TGTGCTAGTGGTTTGGGGGGCTCGGCATTGAACATTCAGTACTTC.

This clone occurred a few times. This chain uses TRBV4-3 with TRBJ2-2; no reliable D call. The CDR3 spans 14 residues. Trimming took off 0 bases at V and 0 bases at J, with 2 bases between the two ends. Germline V gene lookup returns CDR1 LGHNA and CDR2 YSLEER. The CDR3 DNA is TGCGCCAGCAGCCAAGAGACGAACACCGGGGAGCTGTTTTTT. It codes for CASSQETNTGELFF.

The gene calls are TRBV7-2 and TRBJ2-3; 8 bases fit TRBD2. CDR3 length: 15 residues. V shed 1 base and J 4 bases; nucleotides not matched to a gene: 4. The germline gives CDR1 SGHTA, CDR2 FQGNSA. The CDR3 sequence: CASSLELLAADTQYF. The CDR3 DNA sequence: TGTGCCAGCAGCTTAGAGTTACTAGCGGCAGATACGCAGTATTTT. Full variable domain (rest looked up from reference TRBV7-2 and TRBJ2-3): GAGVSQSPSNKVTEKGKDVELRCDPISGHTALYWYRQSLGQGLEFLIYFQGNSAPDKSGLPSDRFSAERTGGSVSTLTIQRTQQEDSAVYLCASSLELLAADTQYFGPGTRLTVL.

The V gene is TRBV29-1, the J gene TRBJ1-5; D ambiguous. Germline-derived CDR1 and CDR2 are SQVTM and ANQGSEA. Deletions cut 6 bases from V and 0 bases from J, with 6 bases between. This CDR3 spans 12 amino acids. CDR3 loop: CSVGVSNQPQHF. In DNA, the CDR3 is TGCAGCGTCGGGGTTAGCAATCAGCCCCAGCATTTT.

This clone has only one observation. The chain recombines TRBV30 with TRBJ2-3; D unclear. CDR1 and CDR2 from the germline V gene are GTSNPN and SVGIG (reference sequence). The CDR3 is 12 amino acids. Trimming took 2 bases from V and 7 from J, leaving 10 bases between them. The CDR3 region has the DNA TGTGCCTGGAGTTCGGGTAAATATACGCAGTATTTT. It translates to CAWSSGKYTQYF.

This chain connects TRBV29-1 to TRBJ2-1; D perhaps matches TRBD2 (5 bases). Deletions cut 6 bases from V and 4 bases from J, with 16 bases between. The CDR3 contains 14 residues. Germline V gene sequence: CDR1 SQVTM, CDR2 ANQGSEA. The CDR3 nucleotides are TGCAGCGTCTTTAGGACGGAGGATTACAATGAGCAGTTCTTC. It encodes CSVFRTEDYNEQFF.

A few counts support this clone. The V and J genes are TRBV30 and TRBJ1-2; 9 bases agree with TRBD1. Looked up from germline, CDR1 is GTSNPN and CDR2 is SVGIG (reference sequence). With V trimmed by 3 bases and J by 5 bases, 10 bases remained unmatched. This CDR3 region has 15 residues. The CDR3 loop is CAWSPGTGRVYGYTF. The CDR3 DNA reads TGTGCCTGGAGCCCCGGGACAGGGAGAGTTTATGGCTACACCTTC.

This clone was detected a few times. The rearrangement links TRBV5-4 to TRBJ2-1; D is unclear. CDR1 and CDR2 (germline): SGHNT, YYREEE (reference sequence). There are 15 residues in the CDR3. Trimming left V 4 bases short and J 1 base short, with 12 bases between. CDR3 loop: CASSPAGVSYNEQFF. The CDR3 coding sequence is TGTGCCAGCAGCCCGGCTGGGGTATCCTACAATGAGCAGTTCTTC.

This clone has just a few counts. V gene TRBV30 combines with J gene TRBJ2-7, with a weak D call TRBD2 (5 bases). The V and J ends lost 0 bases and 7 bases respectively, with 13 bases between them. Germline CDR1 reads GTSNPN; CDR2 reads SVGIG (reference sequence). CDR3 size: 13 residues. In DNA form, the CDR3 reads TGTGCCTGGAGTGTGGGGAGAGGGCGAGAGCAGTACGTC. The encoded protein is CAWSVGRGREQYV.

The chain joins TRBV6-1 to TRBJ2-4, with a weak D call TRBD1 (7 bases). V was pared by 7 bases and J by 7 bases, with 14 bases between. CDR1 is MNHNS, CDR2 SASEGT, per germline. This CDR3 spans 13 amino acids. The CDR3 DNA reads as TGTGCCAGCAATCTCTCAGGGGGGAACATTCAGTACTTC. Encoded protein: CASNLSGGNIQYF.

The CDR3 here is CASTRGRDTQYF. DNA of the CDR3: TGTGCCAGCACCCGAGGGCGCGATACGCAGTATTTT. The chain has TRBV7-2 and TRBJ2-3, with D perhaps TRBD2 (5 bases). Trimming removed 7 bases from V and 6 bases from J, with 11 bases in between. Germline CDR1 is SGHTA and CDR2 is FQGNSA. This CDR3 contains 12 residues.

This clone has just a few counts. The V gene is TRBV14, the J gene TRBJ2-7; 8 bases are a match to TRBD1. After removal of 0 bases from V and 6 bases from J, the junction contained 13 bases not matched to a gene. CDR1 SGHDN and CDR2 FVKESK come from the germline V gene. This CDR3 has 17 amino acids. Here the CDR3 DNA reads TGTGCCAGCAGCCAAGATCGTTCCGGGACAGGCCCCATCGAGCAGTACTTC. It codes for CASSQDRSGTGPIEQYF.